One and the same sample provided the 8 T cell receptor beta chains below, sequenced in a study of blood T cell repertoires in COVID-19. The table came from immunoSEQ multiplex PCR; TCRdb's copy has only in-frame clones and leaves some out. The top ten clones hold under 8.5% of a sample with 200,000 to 250,000 clones, around 83% of them seen once. Source material: peripheral blood. All receptors derive from a woman older than 75 with COVID-19, enrolled during active disease.

The rearrangement uses TRBV7-2 and TRBJ1-2, with D unclear. The length of the CDR3 is 15 residues. Germline V gene sequence: CDR1 SGHTA, CDR2 FQGNSA. V lost 1 base to trimming and J lost 2 bases, with 11 bases between them. CDR3 nucleotides: TGTGCCAGCAGCTTAGGCGCGGGGATCAACTATGGCTACACCTTC. Its translation: CASSLGAGINYGYTF.

The chain combines TRBV6-2 or TRBV6-3 with TRBJ1-4; D is unresolved. V shed 4 bases and J shed 5 bases, with 11 bases lying between them. The CDR3 runs to 14 residues. Germline V gives CDR1 MNHEY, CDR2 SVGEGT. CDR3 DNA: TGTGCCAGCAGTTGGAGGGTTCAAAATGAAAAACTGTTTTTT. Translated: CASSWRVQNEKLFF.

The chain carries TRBV6-6 and TRBJ1-2, with D perhaps matching TRBD1 (6 bases). Deletions cut 6 bases from V and 3 bases from J, with 17 bases between. This CDR3 contains 15 residues. From germline, CDR1 is MNHNY and CDR2 SVGAGI (reference sequence). The CDR3 nucleotides are TGTGCCAGCAGCCAGGTGGCAGGGGCAGACTATGGCTACACCTTC. Translated, it gives CASSQVAGADYGYTF.

The V call is TRBV18, the J call TRBJ1-2; 9 bases match TRBD1. Germline lookup yields CDR1 KGHSH and CDR2 LQKENI. V shed 5 bases, J shed 1 base, and the junction held 5 bases outside the gene matches. This CDR3 comprises 15 residues. The CDR3 region has the DNA TGTGCCAGCTCAGACCGGACAGGGGATAACTATGGCTACACCTTC. It codes for CASSDRTGDNYGYTF.

Turning to this clone: An end of the junction does not agree with germline; a read error may underlie this. The V and J genes are TRBV3-1 (or the pseudogene TRBV3-2) and TRBJ1-2, with TRBD1 identical over 7 bases. The germline CDR1 and CDR2 sequences are LGHDT and YNNKEL (reference sequence). This CDR3 is 11 amino acids long. This CDR3 is CASSLTGEKIF. The CDR3 region has the DNA TGTGCCAGCAGCCTTACAGGGGAGAAAATCTTC.

The rearrangement joins TRBV10-1 to TRBJ2-7; 8 bases line up with TRBD2. The V and J ends lost 0 bases and 4 bases, in that order; junction bases with no gene match: 8. CDR3 length: 16 residues. Per the germline V gene, CDR1 is WNHNN and CDR2 is SYGVQD (reference sequence). CDR3: CASSESGLVGRYEQYF. DNA of the CDR3: TGCGCCAGCAGTGAGTCGGGACTAGTTGGTCGATACGAGCAGTACTTC.

J is TRBJ1-1 and V is TRBV12-3 or TRBV12-4, with D unclear. V was shortened by 2 bases and J by 6 bases, with 10 bases between the two germline ends. The CDR3 sequence is 13 residues long. The CDR3 coding sequence is TGTGCCAGCAGTTTAACGGTTGTGTCTGAAGCTTTCTTT. It specifies CASSLTVVSEAFF.

The CDR3 nucleotides are TGTGCCAGCAGCTTTAGGACAGATCAGCCCCAGCATTTT. Translated, it gives CASSFRTDQPQHF. The chain couples TRBV7-2 to TRBJ1-5; D is perhaps TRBD1 (6 bases). Germline CDR1 and CDR2: SGHTA and FQGNSA. Trimming shortened V by 3 bases and J by 5 bases, and 8 bases separated the two germline ends. The CDR3 consists of 13 residues.